What follows are 30 T cell receptor beta chains derived from one specimen sequenced in a study of shared clonotypes between healthy human individuals. TCRdb's copy holds only in-frame clones and misses some; the assay was immunoSEQ multiplex PCR. The sample shows more than 1 million clones, more than 75% of them seen only once. The source material was memory CD4+ T cells from PBMCs. Subset here: CD45RA-negative fraction. The receptors were sampled from a man between 18 and 29 years old in good health. Some clones in this sample may be carry-over from other donors' samples.

The chain carries TRBV7-2 and TRBJ1-5; D unresolved. The CDR3 contains 14 residues. V dropped 5 bases and J dropped 2 bases, with 10 bases sitting between them. Germline CDR1 is SGHTA and CDR2 is FQGNSA. The CDR3 loop reads CASSPGRGNQPQHF. DNA of the CDR3: TGTGCCAGCAGCCCCGGTCGTGGCAATCAGCCCCAGCATTTT.

This chain connects TRBV12-5 to TRBJ2-1; the D is unclear. CDR1 LGHNT and CDR2 FRNRAP come from the germline V gene. Trimming left V 2 bases short and J 5 bases short, with 7 bases between. The CDR3 totals 13 residues. In DNA, the CDR3 is TGTGCTAGTGGTTTGAGCAGAAACAATGAGCAGTTCTTC. As protein: CASGLSRNNEQFF.

V and J are TRBV2 and TRBJ2-5; 8 bases agree with TRBD1. The CDR3 is 14 amino acids. V lost 6 bases and J lost 4; bases outside the gene matches: 7. Germline V gene data show CDR1 as SNHLY and CDR2 as FYNNEI. The CDR3: CASRTTTGGETQYF. In DNA form, the CDR3 reads TGTGCCAGCAGAACTACTACAGGGGGAGAGACCCAGTACTTC.

The rearrangement links TRBV27 to TRBJ1-1, with 8 positions matching TRBD1. The CDR3 runs to 12 residues. V lost 8 bases to trimming and J lost 5 bases; unmatched junction nucleotides: 4. Germline assignment: CDR1 MNHEY and CDR2 SMNVEV (reference sequence). The CDR3 sequence: CASRQGRTEAFF. CDR3 nucleotide sequence: TGTGCCAGCCGACAGGGGAGGACTGAAGCTTTCTTT.

This clone came up once. The chain carries TRBV21-1 and TRBJ2-7; no check of the table's D call, TRBD2, against the DNA was made. TRBV21-1 is listed as a pseudogene. The CDR3 has 15 amino acids. This CDR3 reads CASSKRGLAGVEQYF. The CDR3 DNA reads as TGTGCCAGCAGCAAAAGGGGACTAGCGGGAGTCGAGCAGTACTTC.

The chain is built from TRBV6-6 and TRBJ2-6; tentatively, D is TRBD2 (6 bases). CDR3 size: 15 residues. Trimming removed 4 bases from V and 2 bases from J, with 9 bases in between. Germline CDR1 and CDR2: MNHNY and SVGAGI (reference sequence). This CDR3 reads CASSSGLAGANVLTF. CDR3 in DNA: TGTGCCAGCAGTTCGGGACTGGCTGGGGCCAACGTCCTGACTTTC.

This chain uses TRBV5-1 with TRBJ2-5, with D possibly being TRBD2 (6 bases). CDR3 length: 13 amino acids. Germline V lookup: CDR1 SGHRS, CDR2 YFSETQ. V was shortened by 3 bases and J by 1 base, with 7 bases between the two germline ends. CDR3 in amino acids: CASSWGLQETQYF. The CDR3 coding sequence is TGCGCCAGCAGCTGGGGACTCCAAGAGACCCAGTACTTC.

The chain carries TRBV25-1 and TRBJ2-3; a possible D gene is TRBD1 (6 bases). This CDR3 contains 14 residues. V gave up 6 bases and J gave up 2 bases, with 12 bases separating them. Germline CDR1 and CDR2: MGHDK and SYGVNS. Here the CDR3 reads CASRGGAHTDTQYF. CDR3 nucleotides: TGTGCCAGCAGAGGGGGTGCTCACACAGATACGCAGTATTTT.

V is TRBV2 and J is TRBJ1-1, with D hard to call. Trimming took 5 bases from V and 1 from J, leaving 8 bases between them. The CDR3 is made up of 13 amino acids. CDR1 is SNHLY, CDR2 FYNNEI, per germline. CDR3 amino acids: CASSNGRNTEAFF. The CDR3 region has the DNA TGTGCCAGCAGTAATGGACGGAACACTGAAGCTTTCTTT.

This clone has only one observation. This sample also contains other DNA sequences that code for the same CDR3. The V and J genes are TRBV5-1 and TRBJ2-1, with TRBD2 identical over 13 bases. This CDR3 is built from 14 residues. With 0 bases clipped from V and 9 bases from J, the junction kept 0 bases outside the gene matches. The germline V gene has CDR1 SGHRS and CDR2 YFSETQ. CDR3 DNA: TGCGCCAGCAGCTTGGGACTAGCGGGAGGTGAGCAGTTCTTC. It is translated as CASSLGLAGGEQFF.

The V and J genes are TRBV28 and TRBJ2-3, with D unresolved. The ends were cut back, 4 bases at V and 5 bases at J, with 4 bases in the middle. CDR1 is MDHEN and CDR2 is SYDVKM in the germline V gene. This CDR3 region has 11 residues. The chain's CDR3 is CASSSLDTQYF. As DNA, the CDR3 is TGTGCCAGCAGTTCGCTAGATACGCAGTATTTT.

A word on this clone: Other DNA sequences of this sample code for an identical CDR3. The chain couples TRBV28 to TRBJ1-5; D possibly corresponds to TRBD1 (5 bases). Germline loops: CDR1 MDHEN, CDR2 SYDVKM. The CDR3 has 15 amino acids. The V end was cut by 2 bases, the J end by 4 bases, with 12 bases between. CDR3 nucleotides: TGTGCCAGCAGTTTAGGGACCCTCGGGAATCAGCCCCAGCATTTT. Amino acid sequence: CASSLGTLGNQPQHF.

This rearrangement joins TRBV19 to TRBJ2-5, with TRBD2 identical over 7 bases. The CDR3 loop spans 16 amino acids. Germline V lookup: CDR1 LNHDA, CDR2 SQIVND (reference sequence). V lost 7 bases, J lost 3 bases, and 14 bases stayed unmatched. The CDR3 nucleotides are TGTGCCAGTACCTTGGGAGGGGCTAGCGGAGAAGAGACCCAGTACTTC. It is translated as CASTLGGASGEETQYF.

This clone was observed once. The chain joins TRBV4-1 to TRBJ2-5; D is perhaps TRBD2 (6 bases). The length of the CDR3 is 17 residues. Trimming shortened V by 3 bases and J by 5 bases, and 22 bases separated the two germline ends. Germline V CDR1 and CDR2: MGHRA, YSYEKL. In DNA, the CDR3 is TGCGCCAGCAGCCAGGAACCGAGGATGGGGGGTAGGGAGACCCAGTACTTC. Protein: CASSQEPRMGGRETQYF.

V usage is TRBV11-3 and J usage is TRBJ2-1, with TRBD1 matching 10 bases. The CDR3 covers 18 residues. The V gene's germline CDR1 is SGHNT and CDR2 YENEEA. V trimming: 0 bases; J trimming: 7 bases; junction bases outside the gene matches: 12. Here the CDR3 DNA reads TGTGCCAGCAGCTTAGAATATTATAGGGGACAGGGGCAGAATGAGCAGTTCTTC. Translation: CASSLEYYRGQGQNEQFF. Filled out from reference TRBV11-3 and TRBJ2-1, the complete variable domain reads EAGVVQSPRYKIIEKKQPVAFWCNPISGHNTLYWYLQNLGQGPELLIRYENEEAVDDSQLPKDRFSAERLKGVDSTLKIQPAELGDSAVYLCASSLEYYRGQGQNEQFFGPGTRLTVL.

The rearrangement uses TRBV9 and TRBJ2-1; 10 bases match TRBD2. Trimming took 5 bases from V and 4 from J; bases not matched to a gene: 6. There are 15 residues in the CDR3. Germline V CDR1 and CDR2: SGDLS, YYNGEE. The CDR3 protein is CASSDGLAEYNEQFF. In DNA, the CDR3 is TGTGCCAGCAGTGATGGACTAGCGGAGTACAATGAGCAGTTCTTC. Together with reference TRBV9 and TRBJ2-1, the CDR3 gives the full variable domain: DSGVTQTPKHLITATGQRVTLRCSPRSGDLSVYWYQQSLDQGLQFLIQYYNGEERAKGNILERFSAQQFPDLHSELNLSSLELGDSALYFCASSDGLAEYNEQFFGPGTRLTVL.

Comment on this clone: The identical CDR3 is also encoded by other nucleotide sequences in the sample. V gene TRBV28 combines with J gene TRBJ2-3; no definite D call. The V gene lost 4 bases and the J gene lost 0 bases, with 5 bases spanning the gap. Germline V CDR1 and CDR2: MDHEN, SYDVKM. The CDR3 consists of 13 residues. The CDR3 loop is CASSSVSTDTQYF. The CDR3 region has the DNA TGTGCCAGCAGTTCAGTCAGCACAGATACGCAGTATTTT. Using reference TRBV28 and TRBJ2-3 for the parts outside the CDR3, the full variable domain is DVKVTQSSRYLVKRTGEKVFLECVQDMDHENMFWYRQDPGLGLRLIYFSYDVKMKEKGDIPEGYSVSREKKERFSLILESASTNQTSMYLCASSSVSTDTQYFGPGTRLTVL.

The count of this clone is one. V gene TRBV2 combines with J gene TRBJ1-4; TRBD1 matches at 7 bases. V lost 7 bases to trimming and J lost 7 bases; unmatched junction nucleotides: 12. From germline, CDR1 is SNHLY and CDR2 FYNNEI. The CDR3 spans 15 residues. The CDR3 DNA is TGTGCCAGCAAATTAGAACCCCGGGACAGTGAAAAACTGTTTTTT. Residues: CASKLEPRDSEKLFF.

V is TRBV4-2 and J is TRBJ2-7; 7 nucleotides match TRBD1. CDR3 length equals 14 residues. Losses at the gene ends were 4 bases for V and 3 bases for J; bases not matched to a gene: 6. CDR1 and CDR2 (germline): LGHNA, YNFKEQ. CDR3 DNA: TGTGCCAGCAGCCGGCCGGGACAGATCTACGAGCAGTACTTC. Protein sequence: CASSRPGQIYEQYF.

The chain combines TRBV19 with TRBJ2-4, with 9 bases fitting TRBD2. This CDR3 spans 15 amino acids. Germline CDR1 LNHDA, CDR2 SQIVND (reference sequence). V shed 3 bases and J 1 base; nucleotides not matched to a gene: 1. The CDR3 reads CASSMREGAKNIQYF. CDR3 in DNA: TGTGCCAGTAGTATGCGGGAGGGGGCCAAAAACATTCAGTACTTC.

This chain connects TRBV4-3 to TRBJ2-3, with TRBD2 matching over 10 bases. V lost 3 bases to trimming and J lost 0 bases; unmatched junction nucleotides: 9. The CDR3 spans 18 residues. Germline V gives CDR1 LGHNA, CDR2 YSLEER. The CDR3 reads CASSQRLAGEPSTDTQYF. CDR3 coding DNA: TGCGCCAGCAGCCAGCGCCTAGCGGGAGAGCCTAGCACAGATACGCAGTATTTT.

This chain connects TRBV7-2 to TRBJ1-5; 7 bases are shared with TRBD1. Germline-derived CDR1 and CDR2 are SGHTA and FQGNSA. The CDR3 runs to 12 residues. The junction had 5 bases not matched to a gene; V was cut back by 0 bases and J by 15 bases. CDR3 DNA: TGTGCCAGCAGCTTAGCGCATAGGGGGCCGCATTTT. This encodes CASSLAHRGPHF.

This chain links TRBV7-3 with TRBJ2-3; possibly TRBD2 for D (5 bases). This CDR3 has 14 amino acids. Trimming stripped 2 bases from V and 4 bases from J, with 10 bases between. Germline-derived CDR1 and CDR2 are SGHTA and FQGTGA. The CDR3 region is CASSLARVPDTQYF. The CDR3 nucleotides are TGTGCCAGCAGCTTAGCGAGGGTTCCAGATACGCAGTATTTT.

This sequence joins TRBV2 and TRBJ2-2; D possibly matches TRBD1 or TRBD2 (5 bases each). The CDR3 contains 16 residues. Germline CDR1 and CDR2: SNHLY and FYNNEI. V was pared by 6 bases and J by 2 bases, with 16 bases between. CDR3 sequence (DNA): TGTGCCAGCAGCTTTCAAGGGACGGCTAACACCGGGGAGCTGTTTTTT. Protein: CASSFQGTANTGELFF. Full variable domain (rest looked up from reference TRBV2 and TRBJ2-2): EPEVTQTPSHQVTQMGQEVILRCVPISNHLYFYWYRQILGQKVEFLVSFYNNEISEKSEIFDDQFSVERPDGSNFTLKIRSTKLEDSAMYFCASSFQGTANTGELFFGEGSRLTVL.

Concerning this clone itself: In the same sample, other DNA sequences code for this CDR3. The chain joins TRBV9 to TRBJ2-1; D is unresolved. Trimming cost V 0 bases and J 3 bases, with 10 bases left between them. The CDR3 spans 15 residues. CDR1 SGDLS and CDR2 YYNGEE come from the germline V gene. CDR3: CASSVAGRSYNEQFF. For the CDR3, the DNA is TGTGCCAGCAGCGTAGCGGGCAGGAGCTACAATGAGCAGTTCTTC.

This clone was observed at least ten times. The J gene is TRBJ1-1, the V gene TRBV28; 11 bases are a match to TRBD1. The CDR3 is made up of 12 amino acids. Germline V gene lookup returns CDR1 MDHEN and CDR2 SYDVKM. V lost 4 bases, J lost 14 bases, and 6 bases stayed unmatched. Here the CDR3 DNA reads TGTGCCAGCAGTTCACCGGGACAGGGGGAATTCTTT. It codes for CASSSPGQGEFF.

This chain joins TRBV5-1 and TRBJ2-3; no clear D. The CDR3 extends over 12 amino acids. V lost 0 bases, J lost 7 bases, and 6 bases lay in between. Per germline, CDR1 SGHRS and CDR2 YFSETQ. CDR3: CASSLEVNTQYF. The CDR3 DNA reads TGCGCCAGCAGCTTGGAAGTTAATACGCAGTATTTT.

The CDR3 is CASRSTYNQPQHF. In nucleotides, the CDR3 is TGTGCCAGCAGGAGCACCTACAATCAGCCCCAGCATTTT. V is TRBV6-5 and J is TRBJ1-5; no clear D. Germline V lookup: CDR1 MNHEY, CDR2 SVGAGI. The V end was cut by 6 bases, the J end by 3 bases, with 9 bases between. The CDR3 totals 13 residues.

The rearrangement links TRBV5-1 to TRBJ2-1; 9 bases match TRBD2. The CDR3 sequence is 15 residues long. Germline CDR1 and CDR2: SGHRS and YFSETQ. J lost 8 bases, V lost 3 bases, and 9 bases had no gene match. CDR3 in amino acids: CASSSLAGFNYEQFF. For the CDR3, the DNA is TGCGCCAGCAGCTCCCTAGCGGGATTTAACTATGAGCAGTTCTTC.

This rearrangement joins TRBV28 to TRBJ2-7; a possible D gene is TRBD2 (6 bases). The CDR3 has 15 residues. Germline loops: CDR1 MDHEN, CDR2 SYDVKM. The V end lost 5 bases, the J end lost 5 bases, and 19 bases lay between the germline ends. The CDR3 reads CASSGAGRELDEQYF. The CDR3 bases are TGTGCCAGCAGTGGGGCTGGACGGGAGTTGGACGAGCAGTACTTC.